Listed below are T cell receptor gamma chains from one sample, sequenced in a study of Vδ1+ human thymocytes. TCRdb redid clone calling on the multiplex PCR reads using CATT. The data contain approximately 40,000 gamma-chain clones, around 20% of them singletons. The specimen sequenced was Vdelta1+ gamma-delta thymocytes from the thymus. These receptors all stem from a girl under three years old who had congenital heart surgery. The CDR3 runs from the conserved cysteine through the conserved F or W. Fields, in order: J gene, clone size, V gene, CDR3 protein, CDR3 DNA. Clone size appears in some rows only: once, few, many, or a class for an expanded clone.

J gene: TRGJ1/TRGJ2; clone size: .; V gene: TRGV8; CDR3 protein: CATWDAASGRLF; CDR3 DNA: TGTGCCACCTGGGATGCTGCCTCGGGTAGACTCTTT
J gene: TRGJ1/TRGJ2; clone size: .; V gene: TRGV8; CDR3 protein: CATWDAGNYYKKLF; CDR3 DNA: TGTGCCACCTGGGATGCTGGGAATTATTATAAGAAACTCTTT
J gene: TRGJ1/TRGJ2; clone size: few; V gene: TRGV3; CDR3 protein: CATWTGYKKLF; CDR3 DNA: TGTGCCACCTGGACTGGTTATAAGAAACTCTTT
J gene: TRGJ1/TRGJ2; clone size: few; V gene: TRGV8; CDR3 protein: CATWGTHYYKKLF; CDR3 DNA: TGTGCCACCTGGGGGACCCATTATTATAAGAAACTCTTT
J gene: TRGJ1/TRGJ2; clone size: .; V gene: TRGV2; CDR3 protein: CATWDGSLYYKKLF; CDR3 DNA: TGTGCCACCTGGGACGGCAGCCTTTATTATAAGAAACTCTTT
J gene: TRGJ1/TRGJ2; clone size: few; V gene: TRGV3; CDR3 protein: CATWDTYQVPNYYKKLF; CDR3 DNA: TGTGCCACCTGGGACACTTACCAAGTACCGAATTATTATAAGAAACTCTTT
J gene: TRGJ1/TRGJ2; clone size: few; V gene: TRGV8; CDR3 protein: CATWDMYKKLF; CDR3 DNA: TGTGCCACCTGGGATATGTATAAGAAACTCTTT
J gene: TRGJ1/TRGJ2; clone size: .; V gene: TRGV2; CDR3 protein: CATWDLPNYYKKLF; CDR3 DNA: TGTGCCACCTGGGACCTTCCGAATTATTATAAGAAACTCTTT
J gene: TRGJ1/TRGJ2; clone size: few; V gene: TRGV3; CDR3 protein: CATWDRRNYYKKLF; CDR3 DNA: TGTGCCACCTGGGACAGGCGTAATTATTATAAGAAACTCTTT
J gene: TRGJ1/TRGJ2; clone size: .; V gene: TRGV3; CDR3 protein: CATWDRRPNYYKKLF; CDR3 DNA: TGTGCCACCTGGGACAGGCGACCGAATTATTATAAGAAACTCTTT
J gene: TRGJP2; clone size: .; V gene: TRGV2; CDR3 protein: CATWDGPIGDWIKTF; CDR3 DNA: TGTGCCACCTGGGACGGGCCGATTGGTGATTGGATCAAGACGTTT